This T cell receptor (beta chain) was observed in a study of cytotoxic CD8 clonotypes in ibrutinib-treated CLL. Study as a whole: Among patients, approximately 25 responded partially and 2 completely; roughly 15 then stayed remitted and some twelve progressed after median 68 months.

The CDR3 is 18 amino acids. Germline V gene sequence: CDR1 SNHLY, CDR2 FYNNEI. The germline V and J ends were trimmed by 4 bases and 3 bases, with 22 bases remaining between them. The intended depth for sequencing was 1 in 200,000 to 1 in 1 million T cells. Sequenced by immunoSEQ multiplex PCR; TCRdb stores in-frame clones only, minus some. There are some 200,000 clones in the sample; just under 80% occur only once, and more than 9.5% lies in the top ten. The chain links TRBV2 to TRBJ1-5; D is unclear. The receptor's source is a human donor with chronic lymphocytic leukemia. The sequenced sample was PBMCs, obtained after 12 months of ibrutinib treatment. The CDR3 spells CASSGQPDPAVHNQPQHF. The CDR3 DNA follows: TGTGCCAGCAGTGGGCAACCCGACCCCGCCGTTCACAATCAGCCCCAGCATTTT.